Shown below are 17 T cell receptor beta chains from a single sample sequenced in a study of T-cell memory formation after mild COVID-19. TCRdb analysed the 5' RACE reads with MiXCR anew, one entry per CDR3 protein. The sample has around 250,000 distinct CDR3 sequences, 15% to 20% seen once. Source material: PBMCs or a T cell subset sorted from them (not recorded which). The receptors were sampled from a man between 18 and 35 years old who had mild COVID-19 (a few samples of this study predate the infection). Cell type and time point are not known.

This clonotype was picked up a small number of times. This sequence joins TRBV12-3 or TRBV12-4 and TRBJ2-7, with D possibly matching TRBD2 (6 bases). The CDR3 sequence is 14 residues long. V was cut by 6 bases and J by 2 bases, with 14 bases left in between. This CDR3 reads CASRPGTLPYEQYF. CDR3 nucleotide sequence: TGTGCCAGCAGGCCCGGGACTCTACCCTACGAGCAGTACTTC.

V usage is TRBV7-2 and J usage is TRBJ1-2; D is ambiguous. CDR1 and CDR2 from the germline V gene are SGHTA and FQGNSA. Trimming took off 1 base at V and 7 bases at J, with 7 bases between the two ends. The CDR3 totals 12 residues. The chain's CDR3 is CASSLVRAGYTF. CDR3 DNA: TGTGCCAGCAGCTTAGTCCGGGCTGGCTACACCTTC.

A few counts support this clonotype. The chain carries TRBV5-6 and TRBJ1-3; D is ambiguous. This CDR3 contains 15 residues. V was shortened by 0 bases and J by 4 bases, with 11 bases between the two germline ends. Germline V gene sequence: CDR1 SGHDT, CDR2 YYEEEE. CDR3 in DNA: TGTGCCAGCAGCTTGGCTGGGAGCCCGGGAAACACCATATATTTT. This codes for CASSLAGSPGNTIYF.

The chain couples TRBV5-5 to TRBJ2-6; weak D call: TRBD1 (6 bases). The germline V gene encodes CDR1 SGHKS and CDR2 YYEKEE (reference sequence). CDR3 length equals 18 residues. V was trimmed by 1 base and J by 4 bases, leaving 18 bases between them. The chain's CDR3 is CASSLLGHQSGGANVLTF. As DNA, the CDR3 is TGTGCCAGCAGCTTGCTGGGACACCAGTCGGGAGGGGCCAACGTCCTGACTTTC.

The chain couples TRBV11-2 to TRBJ2-7; 8 bases are shared with TRBD2. Germline V gene sequence: CDR1 SGHAT, CDR2 FQNNGV. This CDR3 contains 12 residues. Germline trimming cut 5 bases from V and 4 bases from J; bases unmatched to any gene: 1. CDR3 sequence (DNA): TGTGCCAGCAGCCGGGGGGGGTACGAGCAGTACGTC. Residues: CASSRGGYEQYV.

This clonotype was picked up a small number of times. V usage is TRBV7-6 and J usage is TRBJ2-7; D gene unclear. CDR1 is SGHVS and CDR2 is FNYEAQ in the germline V gene. The V end lost 1 base, the J end lost 0 bases, and 4 bases lay between the germline ends. The CDR3 has 13 amino acids. This CDR3 reads CASSLESSYEQYV. CDR3 DNA: TGTGCCAGCAGCTTAGAGAGCTCCTACGAGCAGTACGTC.

This chain joins TRBV9 and TRBJ1-1; D not resolved. This CDR3 region has 13 residues. The V end was cut by 7 bases, the J end by 1 base, with 11 bases between. The germline V gene has CDR1 SGDLS and CDR2 YYNGEE. This CDR3 reads CASAWAENTEAFF. The CDR3 DNA follows: TGTGCCAGCGCCTGGGCCGAGAACACTGAAGCTTTCTTT.

V is TRBV6-2 or TRBV6-3 and J is TRBJ2-3; D unclear. Between the trimmed V and J ends, which lost 6 bases and 0 bases, there was a span of 13 bases. The CDR3 has 15 amino acids. Germline values: CDR1 MNHEY, CDR2 SVGEGT. The CDR3 DNA is TGTGCCAGCAGCAACGCGGCCGCTAGCACAGATACGCAGTATTTT. As protein: CASSNAAASTDTQYF.

The gene calls are TRBV7-9 and TRBJ1-1; D unresolved. V shed 3 bases and J shed 6 bases, with 17 bases lying between them. Germline V gives CDR1 SEHNR, CDR2 FQNEAQ (reference sequence). The CDR3 is 15 residues long. The CDR3 DNA follows: TGTGCCAGCAGCTTTCTGGGCAGCTCCTTGGCTGAAGCTTTCTTT. Translating gives CASSFLGSSLAEAFF. The full variable domain, completed using reference TRBV7-9 and TRBJ1-1, is DTGVSQNPRHKITKRGQNVTFRCDPISEHNRLYWYRQTLGQGPEFLTYFQNEAQLEKSRLLSDRFSAERPKGSFSTLEIQRTEQGDSAMYLCASSFLGSSLAEAFFGQGTRLTVV.

The chain employs TRBV5-1 and TRBJ2-2; a weak D match, TRBD1 (5 bases). Germline loops: CDR1 SGHRS, CDR2 YFSETQ. V was pared by 0 bases and J by 0 bases, with 12 bases between. This CDR3 is built from 17 residues. The chain's CDR3 is CASSLGPQGSNTGELFF. DNA of the CDR3: TGCGCCAGCAGCTTGGGTCCGCAGGGATCGAACACCGGGGAGCTGTTTTTT. Looking up the rest from reference TRBV5-1 and TRBJ2-2 gives the full variable domain: KAGVTQTPRYLIKTRGQQVTLSCSPISGHRSVSWYQQTPGQGLQFLFEYFSETQRNKGNFPGRFSGRQFSNSRSEMNVSTLELGDSALYLCASSLGPQGSNTGELFFGEGSRLTVL.

The V gene is TRBV5-1, the J gene TRBJ2-1, with TRBD2 as a possible D gene (5 bases). The CDR3 length is 15 residues. Germline loops: CDR1 SGHRS, CDR2 YFSETQ. V was trimmed by 5 bases and J by 0 bases, leaving 12 bases between them. As DNA, the CDR3 is TGCGCCAGCAGTGTTAGTCGGGGCTCCTACAATGAGCAGTTCTTC. Its protein product is CASSVSRGSYNEQFF.

The sample holds many counts of this clonotype. This chain joins TRBV20-1 and TRBJ2-7; D is ambiguous. This CDR3 has 10 amino acids. V lost 3 bases and J 2 bases, leaving 2 bases between the germline ends. Germline loops: CDR1 DFQATT, CDR2 SNEGSKA (reference sequence). The CDR3 DNA sequence: TGCAGTGCTAGCCCCTACGAGCAGTACGTC. It encodes CSASPYEQYV.

This clonotype was observed many times. This rearrangement joins TRBV7-2 to TRBJ2-3, with no clear D. Per the germline V gene, CDR1 is SGHTA and CDR2 is FQGNSA. The CDR3 has 14 residues. The V gene lost 5 bases and the J gene lost 2 bases, with 11 bases spanning the gap. CDR3: CASSGRTVTDTQYF. DNA of the CDR3: TGTGCCAGCAGCGGCCGGACGGTCACAGATACGCAGTATTTT.

This sequence joins TRBV12-3 or TRBV12-4 and TRBJ2-1, with D perhaps assigned TRBD1 or TRBD2 (7 bases each). V lost 6 bases and J 6 bases, leaving 18 bases between the germline ends. The CDR3 sequence is 15 residues long. CDR3 bases: TGTGCCAGCAGACACACCAGGGGGGGACCCAATGAGCAGTTCTTC. As protein: CASRHTRGGPNEQFF.

This clonotype was found a few times. This chain connects TRBV5-1 to TRBJ1-2; D perhaps matches TRBD1 (5 bases). Looked up from germline, CDR1 is SGHRS and CDR2 is YFSETQ. V was shortened by 5 bases and J by 4 bases, with 15 bases between the two germline ends. The CDR3 length is 14 residues. The CDR3 protein is CASRPQDTLYGYTF. The CDR3 region has the DNA TGCGCCAGCAGGCCTCAGGACACGCTCTATGGCTACACCTTC.

V gene TRBV6-1 combines with J gene TRBJ2-1; no reliable D call. Germline CDR1 is MNHNS and CDR2 is SASEGT. The CDR3 runs 13 residues. Trimming removed 0 bases from V and 6 bases from J, with 6 bases in between. The CDR3 nucleotides are TGTGCCAGCAGTGAAGCCGAACTCAATGAGCAGTTCTTC. This codes for CASSEAELNEQFF.

This clonotype turned up a few times. The V gene is TRBV18, the J gene TRBJ2-7, with unresolved D. The CDR3 contains 12 residues. The germline gives CDR1 KGHSH, CDR2 LQKENI. V dropped 3 bases and J dropped 4 bases, with 7 bases sitting between them. The CDR3 region is CASSPTTYEQYF. The CDR3 DNA is TGTGCCAGCTCACCGACAACGTACGAGCAGTACTTC. Full variable domain (rest looked up from reference TRBV18 and TRBJ2-7): NAGVMQNPRHLVRRRGQEARLRCSPMKGHSHVYWYRQLPEEGLKFMVYLQKENIIDESGMPKERFSAEFPKEGPSILRIQQVVRGDSAAYFCASSPTTYEQYFGPGTRLTVT.